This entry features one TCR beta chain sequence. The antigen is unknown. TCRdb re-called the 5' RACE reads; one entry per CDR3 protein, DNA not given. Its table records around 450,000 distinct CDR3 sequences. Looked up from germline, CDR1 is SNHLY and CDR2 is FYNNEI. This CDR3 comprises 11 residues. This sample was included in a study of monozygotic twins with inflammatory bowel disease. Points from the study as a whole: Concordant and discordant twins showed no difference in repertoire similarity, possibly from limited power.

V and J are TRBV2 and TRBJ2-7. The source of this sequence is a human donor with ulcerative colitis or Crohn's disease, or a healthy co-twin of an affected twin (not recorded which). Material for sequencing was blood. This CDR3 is CASLTSYEQYF.